The present T cell receptor (beta chain) was sequenced within a study of cytomegalovirus exposure and HLA in healthy donors. For the study at large: As an earlier analysis found, 180 million or so T cells yielded 90 million to 140 million unique TCR beta sequences.

Concerning this clone: No antigen is known for it.

In the PCR, 60 Vbeta and 13 Jbeta primers were used. Repertoires were generated with immunoSEQ multiplex PCR, while TCRdb's copy carries only in-frame clones and drops some. In the table there are about 96,000 clones, roughly three quarters of which are singletons. Regarding the study as a whole: In a later analysis, compared with equally common non-associated chains, HLA-associated beta chains were more expanded. TCR beta chains numbering 150 to 200 were designated cytomegalovirus-associated.

Everyone who donated was a healthy bone marrow donor. Sequences were obtained from PBMCs. This receptor was taken from a man aged 30 to 45 in good health and CMV-seronegative.

The CDR3 sequence: CASSTPGGISTDTQYF. The CDR3 DNA sequence: TGTGCCAGCAGTACTCCCGGGGGGATTTCCACAGATACGCAGTATTTT. The V call is TRBV28, the J call TRBJ2-3, with 7 nucleotides matching TRBD2. V lost 5 bases and J lost 2; bases outside the gene matches: 10. This CDR3 comprises 16 residues. Germline CDR1 is MDHEN and CDR2 is SYDVKM.